This T cell receptor beta chain was profiled in a study of regulatory T cells in long-lasting Graves disease. Study-wide context: With positive TSH receptor antibodies and over 5 years of antithyroid drugs, Graves' disease was considered persistent.

Construction of the TCR beta libraries employed iRepertoire HTBI primers in conjunction with Arm-PCR of CDR3 regions. TCRdb reanalysed the multiplex PCR reads using MiXCR and keeps one entry per CDR3 protein. The data show 400,000 to 600,000 distinct CDR3 sequences, 20% to 25% seen once. Indicated time point: persistent/refractory GD, antithyroid drugs over 5 years with positive TRAb. Extracted RNA from PBMCs served as the source of the TCR library. This clonotype has at least ten counts. The sequence derives from a female donor with Graves disease. The specimen was peripheral blood mononuclear cells (PBMCs), collected when the disease was refractory, from a patient treated with antithyroid drugs.

CDR3 in amino acids: CASRARGRMTEAFF. CDR3 coding DNA: TGTGCCAGCAGGGCCAGGGGGAGGATGACTGAAGCTTTCTTT. The gene calls are TRBV12-3 or TRBV12-4 and TRBJ1-1, with 7 bases that match TRBD1. V trimming: 6 bases; J trimming: 5 bases; junction bases outside the gene matches: 9. This CDR3 spans 14 amino acids.